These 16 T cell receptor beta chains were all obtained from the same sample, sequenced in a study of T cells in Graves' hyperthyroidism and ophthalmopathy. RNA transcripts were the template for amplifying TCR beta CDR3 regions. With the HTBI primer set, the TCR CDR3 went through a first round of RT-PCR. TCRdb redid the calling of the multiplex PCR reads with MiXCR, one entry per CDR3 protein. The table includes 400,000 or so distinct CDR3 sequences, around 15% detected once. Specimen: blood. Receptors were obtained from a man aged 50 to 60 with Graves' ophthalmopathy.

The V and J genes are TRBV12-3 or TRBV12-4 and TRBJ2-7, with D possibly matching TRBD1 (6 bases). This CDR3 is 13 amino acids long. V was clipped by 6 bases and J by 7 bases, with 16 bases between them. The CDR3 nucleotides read TGTGCCAGCAGGGGGGACACGGGTTTTGAGCAGTACTTC. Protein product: CASRGDTGFEQYF.

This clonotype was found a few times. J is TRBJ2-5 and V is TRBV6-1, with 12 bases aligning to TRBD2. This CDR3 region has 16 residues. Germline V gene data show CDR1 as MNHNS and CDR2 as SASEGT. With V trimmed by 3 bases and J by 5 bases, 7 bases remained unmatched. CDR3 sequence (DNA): TGTGCCAGCAGTGAGACTAGCGGGAGTCCCTGGGAGACCCAGTACTTC. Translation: CASSETSGSPWETQYF.

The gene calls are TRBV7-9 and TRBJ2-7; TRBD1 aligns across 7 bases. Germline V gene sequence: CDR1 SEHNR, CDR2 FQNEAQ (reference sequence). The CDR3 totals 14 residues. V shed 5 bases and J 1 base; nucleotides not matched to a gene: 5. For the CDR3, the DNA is TGTGCCAGCAGCAACCACAGGGGTTCCTACGAGCAGTACTTC. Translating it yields CASSNHRGSYEQYF.

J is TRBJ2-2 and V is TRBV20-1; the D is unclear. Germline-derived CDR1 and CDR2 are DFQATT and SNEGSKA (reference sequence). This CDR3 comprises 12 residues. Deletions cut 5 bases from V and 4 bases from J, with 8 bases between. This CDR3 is CSAAGSTGELFF. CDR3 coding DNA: TGCAGTGCTGCAGGAAGCACCGGGGAGCTGTTTTTT.

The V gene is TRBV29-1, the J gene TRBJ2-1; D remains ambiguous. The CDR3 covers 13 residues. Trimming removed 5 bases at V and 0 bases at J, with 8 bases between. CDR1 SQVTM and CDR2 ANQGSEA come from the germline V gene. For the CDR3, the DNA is TGCAGCGTTTTACGGATCTCCTACAATGAGCAGTTCTTC. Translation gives CSVLRISYNEQFF.

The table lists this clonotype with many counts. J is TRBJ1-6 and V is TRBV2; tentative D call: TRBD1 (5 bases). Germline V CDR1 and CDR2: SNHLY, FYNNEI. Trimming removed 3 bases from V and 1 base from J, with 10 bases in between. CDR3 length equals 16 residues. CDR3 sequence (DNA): TGTGCCAGCAGTGAGCACGGGGGTTCCTATAATTCACCCCTCCACTTT. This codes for CASSEHGGSYNSPLHF. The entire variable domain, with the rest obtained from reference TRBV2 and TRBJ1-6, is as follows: EPEVTQTPSHQVTQMGQEVILRCVPISNHLYFYWYRQILGQKVEFLVSFYNNEISEKSEIFDDQFSVERPDGSNFTLKIRSTKLEDSAMYFCASSEHGGSYNSPLHFGNGTRLTVT.

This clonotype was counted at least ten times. This chain's CDR3 is CASRSPGPDTQYF. The CDR3 bases are TGTGCCAGCAGGAGTCCAGGGCCAGATACGCAGTATTTT. This chain joins TRBV12-3 or TRBV12-4 and TRBJ2-3; a weak D match, TRBD1 (5 bases). The CDR3 totals 13 residues. V lost 6 bases and J 4 bases, leaving 11 bases between the germline ends.

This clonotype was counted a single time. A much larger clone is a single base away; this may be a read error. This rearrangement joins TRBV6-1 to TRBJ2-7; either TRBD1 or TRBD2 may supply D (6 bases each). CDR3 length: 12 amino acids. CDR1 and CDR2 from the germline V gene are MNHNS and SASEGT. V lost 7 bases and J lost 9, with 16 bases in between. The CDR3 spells CASTPSGGGQYF. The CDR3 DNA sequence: TGTGCCAGCACCCCCAGCGGAGGGGGGCAGTACTTC.

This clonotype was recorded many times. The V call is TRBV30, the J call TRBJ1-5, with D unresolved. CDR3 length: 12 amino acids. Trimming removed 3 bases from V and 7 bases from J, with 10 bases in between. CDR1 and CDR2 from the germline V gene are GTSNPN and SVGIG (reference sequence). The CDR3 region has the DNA TGTGCCTGGAGCCAGGTGAAACAGCCCCAGCATTTT. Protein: CAWSQVKQPQHF.

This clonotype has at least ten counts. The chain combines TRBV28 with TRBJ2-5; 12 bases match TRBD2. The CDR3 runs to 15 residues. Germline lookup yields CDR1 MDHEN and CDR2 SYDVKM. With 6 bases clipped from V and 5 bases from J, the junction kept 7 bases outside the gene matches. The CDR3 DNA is TGTGCCAGCAGCCGACGACTAGCGGGAGTGGAGACCCAGTACTTC. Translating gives CASSRRLAGVETQYF.

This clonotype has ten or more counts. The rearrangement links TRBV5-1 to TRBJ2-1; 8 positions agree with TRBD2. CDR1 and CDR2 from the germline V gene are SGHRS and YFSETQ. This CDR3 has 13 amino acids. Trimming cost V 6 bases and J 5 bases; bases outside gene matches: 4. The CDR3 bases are TGCGCCAGCAAACTAGCGGTCGACAATGAGCAGTTCTTC. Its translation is CASKLAVDNEQFF.

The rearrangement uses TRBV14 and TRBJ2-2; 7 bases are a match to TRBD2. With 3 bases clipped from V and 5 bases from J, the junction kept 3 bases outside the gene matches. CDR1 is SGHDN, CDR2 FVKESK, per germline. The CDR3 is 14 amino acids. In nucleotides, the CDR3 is TGTGCCAGCAGCCACGGTAGCGGGACCGGGGAGCTGTTTTTT. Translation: CASSHGSGTGELFF. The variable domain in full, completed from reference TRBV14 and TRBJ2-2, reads EAGVTQFPSHSVIEKGQTVTLRCDPISGHDNLYWYRRVMGKEIKFLLHFVKESKQDESGMPNNRFLAERTGGTYSTLKVQPAELEDSGVYFCASSHGSGTGELFFGEGSRLTVL.

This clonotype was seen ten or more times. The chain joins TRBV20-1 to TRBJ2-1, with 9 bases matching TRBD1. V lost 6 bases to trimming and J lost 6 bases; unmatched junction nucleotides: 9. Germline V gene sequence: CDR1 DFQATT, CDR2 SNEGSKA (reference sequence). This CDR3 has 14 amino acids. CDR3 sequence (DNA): TGCAGTGCCCGGGGACAGGGTACTATCAATGAGCAGTTCTTC. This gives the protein CSARGQGTINEQFF.

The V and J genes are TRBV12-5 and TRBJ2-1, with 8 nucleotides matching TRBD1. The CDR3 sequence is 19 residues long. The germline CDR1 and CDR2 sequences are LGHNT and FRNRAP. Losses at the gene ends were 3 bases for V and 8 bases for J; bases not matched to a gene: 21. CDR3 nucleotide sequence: TGTGCTAGTGGTTTTACCCCACCCGGGACAGGAATGACAGGGGATGAGCAGTTCTTC. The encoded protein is CASGFTPPGTGMTGDEQFF.

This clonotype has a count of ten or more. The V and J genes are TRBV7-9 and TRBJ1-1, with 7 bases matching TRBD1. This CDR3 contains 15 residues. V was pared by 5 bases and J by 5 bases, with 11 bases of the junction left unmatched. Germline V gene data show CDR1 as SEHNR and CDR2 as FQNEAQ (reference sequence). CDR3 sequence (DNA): TGTGCCAGCAGCGATAAAGGAGACAGGGAGACTGAAGCTTTCTTT. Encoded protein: CASSDKGDRETEAFF.

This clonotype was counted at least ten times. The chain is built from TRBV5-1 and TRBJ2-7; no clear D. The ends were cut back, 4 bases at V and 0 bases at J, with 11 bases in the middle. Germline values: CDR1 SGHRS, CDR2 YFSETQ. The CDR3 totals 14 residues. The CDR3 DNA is TGCGCCAGCAGCCCACGGTCTTACTCCTACGAGCAGTACTTC. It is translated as CASSPRSYSYEQYF.